This T cell receptor beta chain is drawn from a study of Ad26.COV2.S vaccination and SARS-CoV-2 variants. This clone was counted a few times. The treatment is: approximately 18 received Ad26.COV2.S at low or high dose, single or two shots; about 5 received placebo; per-sample allocation not given. Collection of the samples took place on day 63 after the first injection of vaccine or placebo. Donation came from an adult in Boston who was aged 18-55 years. Clones were read by immunoSEQ multiplex PCR, and TCRdb kept only the in-frame ones, dropping some. The sample contains fewer than 600,000 clones, 89% of which appear only once. In germline, CDR1 is SEHNR, CDR2 FQNEAQ (reference sequence). V lost 5 bases, J lost 0 bases, and 7 bases stayed unmatched. There are 16 residues in the CDR3.

The receptor's source is a person aged 18-65 years who received the Ad26.COV2.S COVID-19 vaccine or a placebo. J is TRBJ1-5 and V is TRBV7-9; 7 bases fit TRBD1. The sequencing used peripheral blood, collected in a trial of Ad26.COV2.S vaccine versus placebo. CDR3 coding DNA: TGTGCCAGCAGCCTTGGGACAGACTTTAGCAATCAGCCCCAGCATTTT. Translated: CASSLGTDFSNQPQHF. Based on the CDR3 plus reference TRBV7-9 and TRBJ1-5, the full variable domain is DTGVSQNPRHKITKRGQNVTFRCDPISEHNRLYWYRQTLGQGPEFLTYFQNEAQLEKSRLLSDRFSAERPKGSFSTLEIQRTEQGDSAMYLCASSLGTDFSNQPQHFGDGTRLSIL.